The 30 T cell receptor beta chains given below trace back to one sample, sequenced in a study of blood T cell repertoires in COVID-19. This table comes from immunoSEQ multiplex PCR, and its TCRdb copy is limited to in-frame clones, with some not included. The sample shows 470,000 or so clones, about 90% of them seen only once. The sequenced sample was PBMCs or T cells enriched from blood (not recorded which). These receptors were collected from a young woman with acute COVID-19.

The J gene is TRBJ2-2, the V gene TRBV11-2; TRBD2 matches at 11 bases. Germline CDR1 is SGHAT and CDR2 is FQNNGV. With V trimmed by 4 bases and J by 5 bases, 12 bases remained unmatched. The CDR3 has 18 amino acids. The CDR3 is CASSSRQSSGGKTGELFF. In DNA form, the CDR3 reads TGTGCCAGCAGCTCACGTCAATCTAGCGGGGGGAAAACCGGGGAGCTGTTTTTT.

The chain combines TRBV28 with TRBJ1-2; perhaps TRBD1 as D (6 bases). The CDR3 loop spans 15 amino acids. Germline CDR1 MDHEN, CDR2 SYDVKM. V lost 6 bases to trimming and J lost 4 bases, with 18 bases between them. The CDR3: CASSWGRDTIYGYTF. For the CDR3, the DNA is TGTGCCAGCAGCTGGGGAAGGGACACGATCTATGGCTACACCTTC.

The chain recombines TRBV6-1 with TRBJ2-7; TRBD2 agrees at 10 bases. V lost 4 bases to trimming and J lost 3 bases; unmatched junction nucleotides: 3. The germline V gene has CDR1 MNHNS and CDR2 SASEGT. The CDR3 sequence is 14 residues long. Written as DNA, the CDR3 is TGTGCCAGCAGTGGAGCGGGGGGGTTCTACGAGCAGTACTTC. This gives the protein CASSGAGGFYEQYF.

The chain joins TRBV28 to TRBJ2-7; 9 bases are shared with TRBD1. This CDR3 region has 14 residues. Losses at the gene ends were 7 bases for V and 3 bases for J; bases not matched to a gene: 7. In germline, CDR1 is MDHEN, CDR2 SYDVKM. The CDR3 region is CASTSGTGSYEQYF. The CDR3 DNA is TGTGCCAGCACAAGTGGGACAGGGAGCTACGAGCAGTACTTC.

This sequence joins TRBV4-1 and TRBJ2-7; 7 bases line up with TRBD1. Trimming removed 4 bases from V and 6 bases from J; junction bases left unmatched: 9. CDR1 is MGHRA, CDR2 YSYEKL, per germline. The CDR3 has 14 amino acids. CDR3 coding DNA: TGCGCCAGCAGCCCCCTGGACAGGCCGGGCGAGCAGTACTTC. Protein product: CASSPLDRPGEQYF.

The CDR3 reads CASSQKRQNHEQFF. The CDR3 coding sequence is TGTGCCAGCAGTCAGAAAAGACAGAACCATGAGCAGTTCTTC. J is TRBJ2-1 and V is TRBV6-5; D may be TRBD1 (5 bases). Germline-derived CDR1 and CDR2 are MNHEY and SVGAGI. The CDR3 has 14 residues. Trimming took off 5 bases at V and 8 bases at J, with 16 bases between the two ends.

CDR3 sequence reads: CATSSLNQPQHF. In DNA form, the CDR3 reads TGTGCCACCAGCAGTCTCAATCAGCCCCAGCATTTT. The J gene is TRBJ1-5, the V gene TRBV15; D is undetermined. The germline V gene encodes CDR1 LNHNV and CDR2 YYDKDF (reference sequence). The CDR3 runs to 12 residues. Trimming cost V 3 bases and J 3 bases, with 3 bases left between them.

The chain has TRBV7-3 and TRBJ1-5, with 7 bases that match TRBD1. V was pared by 5 bases and J by 1 base, with 8 bases of the junction left unmatched. The CDR3 runs 16 residues. Germline CDR1 is SGHTA and CDR2 is FQGTGA. CDR3: CASSTSGQDSNQPQHF. DNA for the CDR3: TGTGCCAGCAGCACCTCCGGACAGGACAGCAATCAGCCCCAGCATTTT.

The V and J genes are TRBV24-1 and TRBJ2-5; weak D call: TRBD1 (6 bases). Germline V CDR1 and CDR2: KGHDR, SFDVKD. The CDR3 covers 15 residues. V was trimmed by 3 bases and J by 5 bases, leaving 15 bases between them. In DNA form, the CDR3 reads TGTGCCACCAGTGATAATACAGGGCAAATCGAGACCCAGTACTTC. Protein sequence: CATSDNTGQIETQYF.

This chain uses TRBV6-5 with TRBJ1-5, with D hard to call. The V end lost 9 bases, the J end lost 0 bases, and 9 bases lay between the germline ends. This CDR3 is built from 13 residues. The germline gives CDR1 MNHEY, CDR2 SVGAGI. The CDR3 sequence is CASLQHSNQPQHF. For the CDR3, the DNA is TGTGCCAGTTTACAGCATAGCAATCAGCCCCAGCATTTT.

This clone occurred a few times. Other DNA sequences in this specimen translate into the identical CDR3. The CDR3 DNA follows: TGTGCCAGCAGCTTAGTTCAGGGGCAGCCGAACACTGAAGCTTTCTTT. This gives the protein CASSLVQGQPNTEAFF. J is TRBJ1-1 and V is TRBV7-9, with a tentative D call TRBD1 (6 bases). Germline V CDR1 and CDR2: SEHNR, FQNEAQ (reference sequence). The CDR3 contains 16 residues. V gave up 1 base and J gave up 1 base, with 13 bases separating them.

This clone was observed a few times. This rearrangement joins TRBV2 to TRBJ1-1; 7 nucleotides agree with TRBD1. Germline V lookup: CDR1 SNHLY, CDR2 FYNNEI. The CDR3 loop spans 12 amino acids. With V trimmed by 3 bases and J by 11 bases, 6 bases remained unmatched. CDR3 loop: CASSEGTAVAFF. CDR3 nucleotides: TGTGCCAGCAGTGAGGGGACAGCTGTGGCTTTCTTT.

This clone was recorded a few times. This chain uses TRBV11-1 with TRBJ1-2, with D tentatively TRBD1 (5 bases). The CDR3 has 14 residues. CDR1 is SGHAT and CDR2 is FQDESV in the germline V gene (reference sequence). V was clipped by 3 bases and J by 6 bases, with 14 bases between them. CDR3 region: CASSFLAEGNGYTF. In DNA, the CDR3 is TGTGCCAGCAGCTTCCTCGCGGAGGGGAATGGCTACACCTTC.

This clone was observed a handful of times. The chain employs TRBV29-1 and TRBJ1-5, with D possibly matching TRBD1 (6 bases). The length of the CDR3 is 14 residues. V was cut by 5 bases and J by 0 bases, with 11 bases left in between. The germline V gene has CDR1 SQVTM and CDR2 ANQGSEA. CDR3 sequence reads: CSVSPGHSNQPQHF. The DNA for the CDR3 is TGCAGCGTTTCACCGGGACATAGCAATCAGCCCCAGCATTTT.

The V call is TRBV13, the J call TRBJ2-5, with 9 bases matching TRBD2. Germline V gene data show CDR1 as PRHDT and CDR2 as FYEKMQ (reference sequence). This CDR3 spans 16 amino acids. Unmatched junction bases numbered 8, after V lost 5 bases and J lost 1 base. Written as DNA, the CDR3 is TGTGCCAGCAGCCGTTCTAGCGGGGATTTCCAAGAGACCCAGTACTTC. The encoded protein is CASSRSSGDFQETQYF. Drawing the rest from reference TRBV13 and TRBJ2-5, the complete variable domain is AAGVIQSPRHLIKEKRETATLKCYPIPRHDTVYWYQQGPGQDPQFLISFYEKMQSDKGSIPDRFSAQQFSDYHSELNMSSLELGDSALYFCASSRSSGDFQETQYFGPGTRLLVL.

The chain couples TRBV4-2 to TRBJ2-1; D possibly corresponds to TRBD2 (5 bases). V lost 5 bases and J lost 3, with 8 bases in between. Germline V lookup: CDR1 LGHNA, CDR2 YNFKEQ. CDR3 length: 13 amino acids. DNA of the CDR3: TGTGCCAGCAGCGCGGACTTCTACAATGAGCAGTTCTTC. It yields the protein CASSADFYNEQFF.

V gene TRBV27 combines with J gene TRBJ1-1; weak D call: TRBD1 (5 bases). V gave up 7 bases and J gave up 10 bases, with 22 bases separating them. CDR1 MNHEY and CDR2 SMNVEV come from the germline V gene (reference sequence). CDR3 length equals 14 residues. Here the CDR3 reads CASNIDRTSIGAFF. The CDR3 nucleotides are TGTGCCAGCAATATTGACAGAACCAGTATTGGAGCTTTCTTT.

This chain links TRBV7-9 with TRBJ2-1; D ambiguous. The CDR3 loop spans 14 amino acids. Germline CDR1 is SEHNR and CDR2 is FQNEAQ (reference sequence). V lost 0 bases and J 6 bases, leaving 9 bases between the germline ends. CDR3 coding DNA: TGTGCCAGCAGCTTAGCGCTTAACGGCAATGAGCAGTTCTTC. Translation: CASSLALNGNEQFF.

This chain connects TRBV7-2 to TRBJ2-7, with D unclear. This CDR3 has 14 residues. The V end was cut by 3 bases, the J end by 2 bases, with 11 bases between. Germline CDR1 is SGHTA and CDR2 is FQGNSA. The CDR3 spells CASSFNGGTYEQYF. DNA of the CDR3: TGTGCCAGCAGCTTTAACGGCGGTACCTACGAGCAGTACTTC.

The gene calls are TRBV27 and TRBJ1-1, with D uncertain. The germline V gene encodes CDR1 MNHEY and CDR2 SMNVEV (reference sequence). The CDR3 extends over 14 amino acids. Trimming took 6 bases from V and 1 from J, leaving 12 bases between them. In DNA, the CDR3 is TGTGCCAGCAGACTAGTGGGTTCGAACACTGAAGCTTTCTTT. It codes for CASRLVGSNTEAFF.

This rearrangement joins TRBV7-9 to TRBJ2-1, with TRBD2 matching over 8 bases. V shed 5 bases and J 7 bases; nucleotides not matched to a gene: 10. Germline CDR1 reads SEHNR; CDR2 reads FQNEAQ (reference sequence). This CDR3 contains 15 residues. CDR3 sequence reads: CASSLLGGGPNEQFF. As DNA, the CDR3 is TGTGCCAGCAGCCTATTGGGCGGGGGGCCGAATGAGCAGTTCTTC.

The gene calls are TRBV20-1 and TRBJ1-3, with D unresolved. The germline V gene encodes CDR1 DFQATT and CDR2 SNEGSKA (reference sequence). The CDR3 is 14 amino acids. V shed 3 bases and J shed 1 base, with 10 bases lying between them. The CDR3 loop reads CSASALRSGNTIYF. The CDR3 DNA sequence: TGCAGTGCTAGTGCTCTGAGATCTGGAAACACCATATATTTT.

This sequence joins TRBV6-5 and TRBJ2-7; 8 nucleotides line up with TRBD1. Per germline, CDR1 MNHEY and CDR2 SVGAGI. The V and J ends lost 8 bases and 2 bases, in that order; junction bases with no gene match: 8. This CDR3 contains 14 residues. CDR3 nucleotides: TGTGCCAGCGGGCCGACAGGGGAAACCTACGAGCAGTACTTC. This translates into CASGPTGETYEQYF.

The chain is built from TRBV7-9 and TRBJ1-5; D ambiguous. This CDR3 spans 15 amino acids. Germline V gene sequence: CDR1 SEHNR, CDR2 FQNEAQ (reference sequence). Trimming pared 2 bases from V and 1 base from J, leaving 9 bases between. Here the CDR3 DNA reads TGTGCCAGCAGCTTACCGGGATCCAGCAATCAGCCCCAGCATTTT. Amino acid sequence: CASSLPGSSNQPQHF.

The CDR3 region is CASGGGRGSYNEQFF. CDR3 in DNA: TGTGCCAGCGGAGGGGGCCGGGGATCCTACAATGAGCAGTTCTTC. This rearrangement joins TRBV11-2 to TRBJ2-1; tentative D call: TRBD1 (7 bases). The V end lost 8 bases, the J end lost 1 base, and 15 bases lay between the germline ends. The CDR3 loop spans 15 amino acids. Germline assignment: CDR1 SGHAT and CDR2 FQNNGV.

The chain links TRBV9 to TRBJ1-3, with D perhaps TRBD1 (5 bases). Trimming removed 0 bases from V and 0 bases from J, with 13 bases in between. The CDR3 covers 17 residues. CDR1 and CDR2 from the germline V gene are SGDLS and YYNGEE. The DNA for the CDR3 is TGTGCCAGCAGCGTAGACCCGCCGGGGGTCTCTGGAAACACCATATATTTT. This encodes CASSVDPPGVSGNTIYF.

The CDR3 region has the DNA TGTGCCAGCAGCGTAGCTGGGGAGGGAAACACCATATATTTT. This gives the protein CASSVAGEGNTIYF. The V gene is TRBV9, the J gene TRBJ1-3; D call uncertain. Germline assignment: CDR1 SGDLS and CDR2 YYNGEE. The CDR3 is made up of 14 amino acids. Trimming removed 0 bases from V and 4 bases from J, with 8 bases in between.

The chain has TRBV28 and TRBJ2-1; 12 bases are a match to TRBD1. The germline gives CDR1 MDHEN, CDR2 SYDVKM. This CDR3 is 15 amino acids long. The junction had 9 bases not matched to a gene; V was cut back by 6 bases and J by 9 bases. CDR3 residues: CASSSGTGGLGEQFF. CDR3 coding DNA: TGTGCCAGCAGCAGCGGGACAGGGGGCCTGGGTGAGCAGTTCTTC.

V gene TRBV28 combines with J gene TRBJ1-5, with 9 bases identical to TRBD1. J was trimmed by 7 bases and V by 2 bases; bases with no gene match: 3. This CDR3 has 14 amino acids. Germline CDR1 is MDHEN and CDR2 is SYDVKM. The CDR3 reads CASSLGQGQQPQHF. CDR3 DNA sequence: TGTGCCAGCAGTTTAGGACAGGGGCAACAGCCCCAGCATTTT.

J is TRBJ1-1 and V is TRBV9; weak D call: TRBD1 (5 bases). The germline CDR1 and CDR2 sequences are SGDLS and YYNGEE. The germline V and J ends were trimmed by 4 bases and 4 bases, with 11 bases remaining between them. The CDR3 is 13 amino acids. The CDR3, as DNA: TGTGCCAGCAGCTACGGGGGGGGCACTGAAGCTTTCTTT. Translated, it gives CASSYGGGTEAFF.